Sequencing of this T cell receptor beta chain was carried out in a study of shared clonotypes between healthy human individuals. All participating donors were Caucasian adults from Nashville, Tennessee. In the CD4+ fraction, cells were divided into CD45RA+ naive and CD45RA-negative memory subsets. Findings of the study overall: Genetic and exposure-history diversity was limited by the small donor number.

As for this clone: The antigen is undetermined.

Assay used: immunoSEQ multiplex PCR; TCRdb lists only in-frame clones, some missing. The profile covers about 2.3 million clones, with 80% to 95% appearing a single time and about 0.41% taken by the ten largest. The CDR3 has 12 amino acids. V was shortened by 8 bases and J by 5 bases, with 12 bases between the two germline ends. CDR1 is SEHNR, CDR2 FQNEAQ, per germline (reference sequence). This TCR was recovered from a man between 18 and 35 years old in good health. Some clones in this sample may be carry-over from other donors' samples. The rearrangement joins TRBV7-9 to TRBJ2-5; tentatively, D is TRBD1 (6 bases). The sample consisted of naive CD4+ T cells from PBMCs. As to subset: CD45RA+ positively selected. This chain's CDR3 is CASGVRGETQYF. In nucleotides, the CDR3 is TGTGCCAGCGGGGTCAGGGGCGAGACCCAGTACTTC.